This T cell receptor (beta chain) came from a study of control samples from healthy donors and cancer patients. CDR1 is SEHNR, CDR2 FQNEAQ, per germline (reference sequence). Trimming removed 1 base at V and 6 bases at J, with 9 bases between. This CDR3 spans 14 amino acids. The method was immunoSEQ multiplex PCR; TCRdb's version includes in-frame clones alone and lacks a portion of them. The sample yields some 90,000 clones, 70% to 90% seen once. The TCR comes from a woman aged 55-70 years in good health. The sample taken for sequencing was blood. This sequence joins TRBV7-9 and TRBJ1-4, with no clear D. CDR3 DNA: TGTGCCAGCAGCTTAGTGGGGTTGCATGAAAAACTGTTTTTT. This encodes CASSLVGLHEKLFF.